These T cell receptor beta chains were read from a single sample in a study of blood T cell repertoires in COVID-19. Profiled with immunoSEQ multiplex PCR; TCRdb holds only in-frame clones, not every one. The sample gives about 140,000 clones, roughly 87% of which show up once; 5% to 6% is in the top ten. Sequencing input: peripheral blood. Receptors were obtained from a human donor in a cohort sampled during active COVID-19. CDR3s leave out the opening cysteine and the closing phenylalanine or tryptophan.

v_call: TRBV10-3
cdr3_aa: AIGVPDRGLYEQY

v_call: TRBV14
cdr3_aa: ASSQGGGSSYEQY

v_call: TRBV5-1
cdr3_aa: ASSPQGAPPYEQY

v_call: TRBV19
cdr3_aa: ASSTRRVAVLGNEQF

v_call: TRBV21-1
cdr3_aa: ASSGTPGQGSSLNTEAF

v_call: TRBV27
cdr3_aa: ASSLYASGTVYCQPQH

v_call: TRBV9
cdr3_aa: ASSDGTEKYGYT

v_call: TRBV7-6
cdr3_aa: ASSLGAYGGTRNEQY

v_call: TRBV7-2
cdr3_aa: ASSLVPGSEAF

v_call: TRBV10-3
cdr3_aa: AISDPRGGTNYNSPLH

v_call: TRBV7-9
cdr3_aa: ASTRRESYEQY

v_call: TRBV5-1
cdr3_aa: ASSLISGGRDGYT

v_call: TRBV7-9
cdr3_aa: ASSFTSGSGANVLT

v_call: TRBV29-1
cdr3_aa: SVAGPGGGLEQY

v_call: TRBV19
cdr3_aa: ASSDLTGAGYGYT

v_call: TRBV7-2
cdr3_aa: ASSFSGQVQETQY

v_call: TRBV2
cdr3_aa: ASNGGSVDSNQPQH

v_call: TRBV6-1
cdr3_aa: ASSEFADSVQNTEAF

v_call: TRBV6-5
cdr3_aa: ASSYGKSGYEQY

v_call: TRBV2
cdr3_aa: ASTEGGQNYGYT

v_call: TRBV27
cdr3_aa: ASSLTTGTSYEQY

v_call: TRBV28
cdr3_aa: ASSLEDFPSAF

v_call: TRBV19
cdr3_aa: ASSPLGISSGTYEQY

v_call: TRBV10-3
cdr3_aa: AISPPGSETQY

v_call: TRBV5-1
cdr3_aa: ASSPGGSVGSGYQETQY

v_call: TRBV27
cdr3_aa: ASSLRGQGHEQY